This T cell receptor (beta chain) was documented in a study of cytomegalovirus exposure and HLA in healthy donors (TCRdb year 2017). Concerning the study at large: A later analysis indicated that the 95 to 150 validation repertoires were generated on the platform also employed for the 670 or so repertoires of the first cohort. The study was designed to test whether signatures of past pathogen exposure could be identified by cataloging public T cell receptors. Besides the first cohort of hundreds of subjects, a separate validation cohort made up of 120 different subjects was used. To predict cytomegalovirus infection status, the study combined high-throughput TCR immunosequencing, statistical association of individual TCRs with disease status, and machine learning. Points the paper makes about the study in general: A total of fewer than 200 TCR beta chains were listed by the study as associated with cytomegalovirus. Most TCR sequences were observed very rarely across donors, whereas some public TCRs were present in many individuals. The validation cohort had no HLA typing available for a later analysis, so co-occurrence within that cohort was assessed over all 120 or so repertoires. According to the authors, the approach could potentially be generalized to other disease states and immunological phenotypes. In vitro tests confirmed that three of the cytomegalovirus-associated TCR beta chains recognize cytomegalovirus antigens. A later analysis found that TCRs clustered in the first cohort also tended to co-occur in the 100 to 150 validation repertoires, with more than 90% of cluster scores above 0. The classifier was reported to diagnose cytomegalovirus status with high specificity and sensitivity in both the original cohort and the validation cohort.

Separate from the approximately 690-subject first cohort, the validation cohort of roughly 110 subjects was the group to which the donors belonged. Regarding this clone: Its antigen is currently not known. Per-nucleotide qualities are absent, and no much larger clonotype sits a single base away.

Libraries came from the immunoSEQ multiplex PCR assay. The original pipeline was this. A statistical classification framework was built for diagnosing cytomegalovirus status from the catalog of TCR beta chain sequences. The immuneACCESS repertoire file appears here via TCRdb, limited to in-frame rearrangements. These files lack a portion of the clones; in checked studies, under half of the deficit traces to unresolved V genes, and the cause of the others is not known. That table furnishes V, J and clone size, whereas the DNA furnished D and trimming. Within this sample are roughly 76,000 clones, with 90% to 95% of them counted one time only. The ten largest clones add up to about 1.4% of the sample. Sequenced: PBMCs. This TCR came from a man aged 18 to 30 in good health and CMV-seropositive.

CDR3 region: CASSSEREGPGEQYF. The DNA is as follows: TGTGCCAGCAGCTCGGAGCGGGAGGGCCCGGGAGAGCAGTACTTC. The V and J genes are TRBV13 and TRBJ2-7; 10 central nucleotides agree with TRBD2. The germline V gene (reference sequence) gives CDR1 as PRHDT and CDR2 as FYEKMQ. The CDR3 runs 15 residues from the cysteine to the phenylalanine. The read is trimmed to its CDR3 DNA, 45 bases read in frame from base 1. From V the trimming removes 4 bases and from J it removes 7 bases, while the gene matches leave 10 bases of the junction unaccounted for. With the portions outside the CDR3 filled from the reference TRBV13 and TRBJ2-7 genes, the complete variable region becomes AAGVIQSPRHLIKEKRETATLKCYPIPRHDTVYWYQQGPGQDPQFLISFYEKMQSDKGSIPDRFSAQQFSDYHSELNMSSLELGDSALYFCASSSEREGPGEQYFGPGTRLTVT.